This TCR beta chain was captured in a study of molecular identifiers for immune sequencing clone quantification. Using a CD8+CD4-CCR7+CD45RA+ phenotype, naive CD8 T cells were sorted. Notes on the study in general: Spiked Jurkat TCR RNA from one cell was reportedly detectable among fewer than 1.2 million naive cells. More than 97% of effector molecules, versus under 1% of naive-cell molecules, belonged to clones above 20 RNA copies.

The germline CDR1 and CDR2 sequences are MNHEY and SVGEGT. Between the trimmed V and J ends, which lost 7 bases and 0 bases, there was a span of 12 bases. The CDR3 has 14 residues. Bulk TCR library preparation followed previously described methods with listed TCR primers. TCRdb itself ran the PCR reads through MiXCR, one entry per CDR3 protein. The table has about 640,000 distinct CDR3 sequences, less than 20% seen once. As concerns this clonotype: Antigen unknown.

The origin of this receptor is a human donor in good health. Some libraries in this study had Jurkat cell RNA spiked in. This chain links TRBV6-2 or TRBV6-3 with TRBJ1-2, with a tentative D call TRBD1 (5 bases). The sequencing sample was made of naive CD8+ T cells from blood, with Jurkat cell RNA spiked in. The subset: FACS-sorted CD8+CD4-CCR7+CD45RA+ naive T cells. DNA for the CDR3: TGTGCCAGCAACGCTCTAGGGGCTAACTATGGCTACACCTTC. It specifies CASNALGANYGYTF.